The 25 T cell receptor beta chains below were found in one sample sequenced in a study of CD8 T cells in ankylosing spondylitis. TCRdb independently ran MiXCR on the 5' RACE reads; one entry per CDR3 protein. The table shows 250,000 to 350,000 distinct CDR3 sequences, with 15% to 20% occurring only once. Sequences were obtained from blood, either unsorted or a sorted T cell fraction (not recorded which). These receptors were obtained from a male donor with ankylosing spondylitis or in good health (not recorded which).

V is TRBV20-1 and J is TRBJ1-6; 7 bases are shared with TRBD1. CDR1 DFQATT and CDR2 SNEGSKA come from the germline V gene (reference sequence). J lost 8 bases, V lost 1 base, and 11 bases had no gene match. The CDR3 sequence is 16 residues long. The CDR3, as DNA: TGCAGTGCTAGAGCCCGAACCGGGACAGATCATTCACCCCTCCACTTT. Amino acids: CSARARTGTDHSPLHF.

This clonotype was picked up a small number of times. V and J are TRBV27 and TRBJ1-3; a possible D gene is TRBD1 (6 bases). The V end was cut by 6 bases, the J end by 4 bases, with 16 bases between. The length of the CDR3 is 15 residues. Germline V gene sequence: CDR1 MNHEY, CDR2 SMNVEV (reference sequence). CDR3 bases: TGTGCCAGCAGGATTACAGGGACTTTAGGAAACACCATATATTTT. Its translation: CASRITGTLGNTIYF.

The J gene is TRBJ2-5, the V gene TRBV11-2; 8 nucleotides align to TRBD1. The CDR3 extends over 14 amino acids. Trimming removed 5 bases from V and 2 bases from J; junction bases left unmatched: 4. CDR1 is SGHAT, CDR2 FQNNGV, per germline. CDR3 nucleotides: TGTGCCAGCAGCCACCGGACAGGGCAAGAGACCCAGTACTTC. Protein product: CASSHRTGQETQYF.

This clonotype was observed a handful of times. The chain uses TRBV27 and TRBJ2-5, with TRBD1 matching over 8 bases. The CDR3 totals 15 residues. Germline V gene sequence: CDR1 MNHEY, CDR2 SMNVEV (reference sequence). V trimming: 5 bases; J trimming: 4 bases; junction bases outside the gene matches: 9. This CDR3 reads CASSRKGTGVETQYF. Written as DNA, the CDR3 is TGTGCCAGCAGTCGAAAAGGGACAGGTGTAGAGACCCAGTACTTC.

This clonotype was observed a handful of times. This chain links TRBV12-5 with TRBJ2-3, with D perhaps matching TRBD2 (6 bases). Per the germline V gene, CDR1 is LGHNT and CDR2 is FRNRAP. The CDR3 extends over 14 amino acids. V lost 6 bases to trimming and J lost 6 bases, with 16 bases between them. The CDR3 sequence: CASGSSYRGDTQYF. The CDR3 DNA reads TGTGCTAGTGGCTCCAGCTATCGGGGGGATACGCAGTATTTT.

As regards this clonotype: A junction end diverges from the germline sequence, so it may reflect a read error. The CDR3 protein is CASGSGSNTRELFF. CDR3 in DNA: TGTGCCAGCGGAAGCGGGAGTAACACCAGGGAGCTGTTTTTT. The genes are TRBV12-3 or TRBV12-4 and TRBJ2-2; 8 bases line up with TRBD2. The CDR3 loop spans 14 amino acids.

The rearrangement joins TRBV28 to TRBJ1-5; 11 nucleotides match TRBD1. This CDR3 has 16 amino acids. With V trimmed by 6 bases and J by 4 bases, 8 bases remained unmatched. From germline, CDR1 is MDHEN and CDR2 SYDVKM. The DNA of the CDR3 is TGTGCCAGCAGACGAGCAGGGACAGGGGGAAATCAGCCCCAGCATTTT. It encodes CASRRAGTGGNQPQHF.

This clonotype has just a few counts. The J gene is TRBJ1-4, the V gene TRBV13, with D uncertain. Trimming removed 4 bases at V and 0 bases at J, with 12 bases between. The CDR3 is made up of 16 amino acids. The V gene's germline CDR1 is PRHDT and CDR2 FYEKMQ (reference sequence). The CDR3 reads CASSSRTSATNEKLFF. The DNA for the CDR3 is TGTGCCAGCAGCTCACGGACGTCGGCAACTAATGAAAAACTGTTTTTT.

This clonotype turned up a few times. The chain joins TRBV6-5 to TRBJ2-5, with 10 bases identical to TRBD1. Germline CDR1 reads MNHEY; CDR2 reads SVGAGI. V shed 6 bases, J shed 4 bases, and the junction held 8 bases outside the gene matches. The CDR3 runs 15 residues. DNA for the CDR3: TGTGCCAGCAGCTACGGACAGGGGGGGCCAGAGACCCAGTACTTC. This encodes CASSYGQGGPETQYF.

The genes are TRBV5-1 and TRBJ2-5; D unclear. V was trimmed by 5 bases and J by 6 bases, leaving 17 bases between them. The CDR3 spans 14 residues. Germline V CDR1 and CDR2: SGHRS, YFSETQ. DNA for the CDR3: TGCGCCAGCAGTGAGCTGTCCTACCAGAAGACCCAGTACTTC. Translated: CASSELSYQKTQYF.

The V gene is TRBV5-1, the J gene TRBJ2-2; 8 positions agree with TRBD1. CDR1 SGHRS and CDR2 YFSETQ come from the germline V gene. The CDR3 sequence is 17 residues long. Trimming at V came to 0 bases and at J to 3 bases, leaving 7 bases not matched to a gene. CDR3 DNA sequence: TGCGCCAGCAGCTTGGTAGGAGACAGGGGATACACCGGGGAGCTGTTTTTT. This codes for CASSLVGDRGYTGELFF.

The rearrangement joins TRBV5-5 to TRBJ1-2; D not resolved. This CDR3 is built from 14 residues. Between the trimmed V and J ends, which lost 4 bases and 0 bases, there was a span of 10 bases. CDR1 and CDR2 from the germline V gene are SGHKS and YYEKEE (reference sequence). CDR3 coding DNA: TGTGCCAGCAGCCGGACGGGGTCTAACTATGGCTACACCTTC. This gives the protein CASSRTGSNYGYTF.

This clonotype turned up a few times. The chain combines TRBV12-3 or TRBV12-4 with TRBJ2-2, with TRBD2 matching 8 bases. This CDR3 is 18 amino acids long. The J segment lost 1 base and the V segment lost 1 base, leaving 8 bases of the junction unmatched. The CDR3 sequence is CASSLDFRGGRNTGELFF. Here the CDR3 DNA reads TGTGCCAGCAGTTTAGATTTTCGCGGGGGGCGGAACACCGGGGAGCTGTTTTTT.

This chain joins TRBV29-1 and TRBJ2-5, with D perhaps given as TRBD1 or TRBD2 (5 bases each). Looked up from germline, CDR1 is SQVTM and CDR2 is ANQGSEA. The CDR3 has 12 amino acids. V lost 4 bases, J lost 1 base, and 7 bases lay in between. This chain's CDR3 is CSVVGTQETQYF. The DNA for the CDR3 is TGCAGCGTTGTCGGGACCCAAGAGACCCAGTACTTC.

The CDR3 region is CASSLRAGTSPADTQYF. CDR3 bases: TGCGCCAGCAGCTTAAGGGCCGGGACTAGCCCCGCAGATACGCAGTATTTT. This sequence joins TRBV5-1 and TRBJ2-3, with 9 bases lining up with TRBD2. From germline, CDR1 is SGHRS and CDR2 YFSETQ. After removal of 2 bases from V and 4 bases from J, the junction contained 11 bases not matched to a gene. CDR3 size: 17 residues.

CDR3: CSARWRGGADTQYF. The CDR3 region has the DNA TGCAGTGCTAGATGGCGGGGGGGCGCAGATACGCAGTATTTT. This chain links TRBV20-1 with TRBJ2-3, with 9 bases lining up with TRBD2. Germline CDR1 is DFQATT and CDR2 is SNEGSKA (reference sequence). The CDR3 has 14 residues. V was pared by 2 bases and J by 4 bases, with 4 bases of the junction left unmatched.

This clonotype was detected only a few times. The rearrangement joins TRBV7-2 to TRBJ2-1; D uncertain. CDR1 and CDR2 (germline): SGHTA, FQGNSA. This CDR3 spans 15 amino acids. Trimming shortened V by 1 base and J by 3 bases, and 10 bases separated the two germline ends. The CDR3 sequence: CASSLVAIYYNEQFF. The CDR3 bases are TGTGCCAGCAGCTTAGTTGCGATCTACTACAATGAGCAGTTCTTC.

This clonotype was seen a handful of times. This rearrangement joins TRBV20-1 to TRBJ2-1; 10 nucleotides align to TRBD2. Germline loops: CDR1 DFQATT, CDR2 SNEGSKA (reference sequence). The CDR3 spans 18 residues. V lost 1 base and J lost 2; bases outside the gene matches: 11. The CDR3 DNA sequence: TGCAGTGCTAGAGGGACTAGCGGAGGGGGGGTAACCTACAATGAGCAGTTCTTC. This sequence encodes CSARGTSGGGVTYNEQFF.

This clonotype occurred a few times. This sequence joins TRBV20-1 and TRBJ1-5; TRBD1 is a possible D gene (5 bases). The CDR3 runs 11 residues. V shed 4 bases and J shed 7 bases, with 8 bases lying between them. The V gene's germline CDR1 is DFQATT and CDR2 SNEGSKA (reference sequence). The CDR3 nucleotides read TGCAGTGCTATAGACAGCCAGCCCCAGCATTTT. Protein sequence: CSAIDSQPQHF.

The gene calls are TRBV3-1 and TRBJ2-1; 10 bases map to TRBD2. Germline V lookup: CDR1 LGHDT, CDR2 YNNKEL (reference sequence). V was clipped by 3 bases and J by 7 bases; unmatched bases: 9. There are 16 residues in the CDR3. CDR3 nucleotides: TGTGCCAGCAGCCACTCAAGGACTAGCGGCAGGAATGAGCAGTTCTTC. Protein product: CASSHSRTSGRNEQFF.

This clonotype occurred a few times. This chain connects TRBV6-1 to TRBJ1-2; D is perhaps TRBD1 (5 bases). V lost 7 bases and J 8 bases, leaving 14 bases between the germline ends. This CDR3 is 12 amino acids long. Per the germline V gene, CDR1 is MNHNS and CDR2 is SASEGT. The CDR3 loop reads CASTQGVEGYTF. In DNA, the CDR3 is TGTGCCAGCACCCAAGGGGTTGAAGGCTACACCTTC.

The chain combines TRBV20-1 with TRBJ2-5, with D possibly being TRBD1 (6 bases). Germline-derived CDR1 and CDR2 are DFQATT and SNEGSKA (reference sequence). The CDR3 has 14 residues. Trimming pared 5 bases from V and 5 bases from J, leaving 18 bases between. Here the CDR3 reads CSAPPSGARETQYF. CDR3 nucleotides: TGCAGTGCTCCCCCGTCAGGGGCGCGGGAGACCCAGTACTTC.

The rearrangement links TRBV7-6 to TRBJ2-2; 13 nucleotides align to TRBD2. Germline V lookup: CDR1 SGHVS, CDR2 FNYEAQ. J gave up 7 bases and V 5 bases, and 7 bases lay outside the gene matches. The CDR3 covers 16 residues. Here the CDR3 DNA reads TGTGCCAGCAGCGGTACTAGCGGGAGGGCCAACGGGGAGCTGTTTTTT. Amino acid sequence: CASSGTSGRANGELFF.

The chain carries TRBV6-1 and TRBJ2-3, with D uncertain. Trimming took off 9 bases at V and 3 bases at J, with 16 bases between the two ends. CDR1 is MNHNS and CDR2 is SASEGT in the germline V gene. The CDR3 is 14 amino acids. The DNA of the CDR3 is TGTGCCAGTTATGCCCTGGCCGGAACAGATACGCAGTATTTT. Its translation is CASYALAGTDTQYF.

The chain links TRBV21-1 to TRBJ1-5; TRBD1 reflects the table's D call only, with no check against the DNA. TRBV21-1 is marked as a pseudogene. The CDR3 has 19 amino acids. The CDR3, as DNA: TGTGCCAGCAGCAATTCTCCGGGGGTGAGACAGGGTAAGAATCAGCCCCAGCATTTT. It specifies CASSNSPGVRQGKNQPQHF.